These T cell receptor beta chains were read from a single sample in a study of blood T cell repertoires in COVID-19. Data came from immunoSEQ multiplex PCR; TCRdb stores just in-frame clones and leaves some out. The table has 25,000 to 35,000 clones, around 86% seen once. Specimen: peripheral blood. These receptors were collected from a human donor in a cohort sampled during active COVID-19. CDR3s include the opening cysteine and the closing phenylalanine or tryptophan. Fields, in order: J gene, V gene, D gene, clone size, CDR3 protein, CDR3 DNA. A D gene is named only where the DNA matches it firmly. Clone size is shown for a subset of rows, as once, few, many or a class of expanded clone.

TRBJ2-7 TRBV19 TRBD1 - CASSLQGREQYF TGTGCCAGTAGTCTACAGGGGCGCGAGCAGTACTTC
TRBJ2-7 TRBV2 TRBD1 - CASVGTANSYEQYF TGTGCCAGCGTCGGGACAGCGAACTCCTACGAGCAGTACTTC
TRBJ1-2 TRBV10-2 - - CASAEGQVYGYTF TGCGCCAGCGCGGAGGGGCAGGTCTATGGCTACACCTTC
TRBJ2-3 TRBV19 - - CASSITAGDTQYF TGTGCCAGTAGTATAACTGCGGGGGATACGCAGTATTTT
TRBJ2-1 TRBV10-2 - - CASSWTLSYNEQFF TGCGCCAGCAGCTGGACTCTCTCCTACAATGAGCAGTTCTTC
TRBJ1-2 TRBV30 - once CAWSAGGAAPGYTF TGTGCCTGGAGTGCTGGAGGGGCGGCGCCCGGCTACACCTTC
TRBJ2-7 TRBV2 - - CASYRDTYEQYF TGTGCCAGCTATCGGGACACCTACGAGCAGTACTTC
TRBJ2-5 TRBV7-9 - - CASSLGPGGLSQETQYF TGTGCCAGCAGCTTAGGGCCAGGCGGACTATCCCAAGAGACCCAGTACTTC
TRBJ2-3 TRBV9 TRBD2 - CASSHEAASGLGDTQYF TGTGCCAGCAGCCACGAGGCGGCTAGCGGACTTGGAGATACGCAGTATTTT
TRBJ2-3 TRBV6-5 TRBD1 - CASTGQGGSDTQYF TGTGCCAGCACGGGACAGGGGGGGTCAGATACGCAGTATTTT
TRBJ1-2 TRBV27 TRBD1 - CASSSALPQGVASYGYTF TGTGCCAGCAGTTCCGCACTCCCCCAGGGGGTGGCCTCCTATGGCTACACCTTC
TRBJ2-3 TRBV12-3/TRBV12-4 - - CASSFTDTQYF TGTGCCAGCAGCTTCACAGATACGCAGTATTTT
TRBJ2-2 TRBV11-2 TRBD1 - CASSLEGGQGHTGELFF TGTGCCAGCAGCTTAGAAGGTGGACAGGGTCACACCGGGGAGCTGTTTTTT
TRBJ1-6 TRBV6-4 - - CASSEYSSYNSPLHF TGTGCCAGCAGTGAGTACAGCTCCTATAATTCACCCCTCCACTTT
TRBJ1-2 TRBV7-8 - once CASSSNQGQNGYTF TGTGCCAGCAGCTCTAACCAGGGGCAAAATGGCTACACCTTC
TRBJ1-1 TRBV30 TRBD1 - CACQRAGGNTEAFF TGTGCCTGTCAGAGGGCAGGGGGGAACACTGAAGCTTTCTTT
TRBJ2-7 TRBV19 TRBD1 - CASSRDRVSYEQYF TGTGCCAGTAGCCGGGACAGGGTTTCCTACGAGCAGTACTTC
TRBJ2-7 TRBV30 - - CAWGRGLSSYEQYF TGTGCCTGGGGAAGGGGACTGAGCTCCTACGAGCAGTACTTC
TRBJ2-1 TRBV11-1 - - CASSLGGVRQFF TGTGCCAGCAGCTTAGGCGGGGTGAGGCAGTTCTTC
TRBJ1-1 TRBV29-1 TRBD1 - CSVDRDRVGTEAFF TGCAGCGTTGACCGGGACAGGGTAGGCACTGAAGCTTTCTTT
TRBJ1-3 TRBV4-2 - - CASSQETGGNTIYF TGTGCCAGCAGCCAAGAAACAGGGGGAAACACCATATATTTT
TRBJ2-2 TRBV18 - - CASSPRGVNTGELFF TGTGCCAGCTCACCACGCGGGGTTAACACCGGGGAGCTGTTTTTT
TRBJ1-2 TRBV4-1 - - CASSQDPLTHGYTF TGCGCCAGCAGCCAAGATCCCCTGACACATGGCTACACCTTC
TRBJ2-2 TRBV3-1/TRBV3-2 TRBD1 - CASSLDRAPSNTGELFF TGTGCCAGCAGCCTTGACAGGGCCCCCTCGAACACCGGGGAGCTGTTTTTT
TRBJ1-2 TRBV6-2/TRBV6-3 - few CASSRARRGPYGYTF TGTGCCAGCAGTCGCGCCCGCAGGGGCCCCTATGGCTACACCTTC
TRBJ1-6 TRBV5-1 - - CASSPRTLGGNSPLHF TGCGCCAGCAGCCCCCGGACCCTGGGAGGGAATTCACCCCTCCACTTT
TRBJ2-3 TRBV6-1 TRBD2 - CASSEAVSGDLLFYTDTQYF TGTGCCAGCAGTGAAGCGGTTAGCGGGGATCTCCTTTTCTACACAGATACGCAGTATTTT
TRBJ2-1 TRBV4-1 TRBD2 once CASSHFERGESYNEQFF TGCGCCAGCAGCCACTTCGAGCGGGGGGAATCCTACAATGAGCAGTTCTTC
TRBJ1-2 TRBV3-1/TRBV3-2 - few CASSQVSDYGYTF TGTGCCAGCAGCCAAGTAAGCGACTATGGCTACACCTTC
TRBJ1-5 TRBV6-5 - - CASSYSRAGVYQPQHF TGTGCCAGCAGTTACTCGAGAGCAGGGGTGTATCAGCCCCAGCATTTT
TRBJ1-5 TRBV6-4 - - CASSDARGYNPLKPQHF TGTGCCAGCAGTGACGCAAGGGGGTACAACCCGTTAAAGCCCCAGCATTTT